This T cell receptor (beta chain) is drawn from a study of shared clonotypes between healthy human individuals. Investigators spread the genomic DNA of each subset evenly over several immunoSEQ plates. The repertoire was sequenced with immunoSEQ multiplex PCR; TCRdb's copy has only in-frame clones and lacks some. Of over a million clones in the sample, roughly 97% were seen once. The CDR3 consists of 17 residues. Germline V gene lookup returns CDR1 SGHDT and CDR2 YYEEEE. V gave up 1 base and J gave up 0 bases; unmatched junction bases: 9. The sequencing sample was made of naive CD4+ T cells sorted from blood. As for subset: CD45RA+ positively selected. This sequence joins TRBV5-6 and TRBJ1-1; 7 bases fit TRBD1. The receptor comes from a man aged 25-45 years in good health. The CDR3 is CASSLLGRGKMNTEAFF. The DNA of the CDR3 is TGTGCCAGCAGCTTGTTGGGCAGGGGGAAGATGAACACTGAAGCTTTCTTT.